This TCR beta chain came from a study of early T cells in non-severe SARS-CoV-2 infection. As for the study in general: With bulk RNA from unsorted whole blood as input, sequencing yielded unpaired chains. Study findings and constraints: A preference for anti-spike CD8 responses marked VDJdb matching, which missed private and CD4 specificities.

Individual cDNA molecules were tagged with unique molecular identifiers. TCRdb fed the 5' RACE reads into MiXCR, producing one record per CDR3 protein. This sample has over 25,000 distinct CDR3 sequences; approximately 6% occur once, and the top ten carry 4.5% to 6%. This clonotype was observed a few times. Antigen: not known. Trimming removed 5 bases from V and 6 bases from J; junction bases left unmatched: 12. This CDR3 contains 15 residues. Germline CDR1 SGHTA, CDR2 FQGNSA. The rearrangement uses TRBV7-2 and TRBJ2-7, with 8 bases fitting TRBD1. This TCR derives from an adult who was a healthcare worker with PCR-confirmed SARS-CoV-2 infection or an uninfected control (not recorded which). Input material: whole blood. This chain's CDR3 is CASSPRSGQGSEQYF. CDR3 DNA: TGTGCCAGCAGCCCCAGAAGCGGACAGGGTAGCGAGCAGTACTTC.